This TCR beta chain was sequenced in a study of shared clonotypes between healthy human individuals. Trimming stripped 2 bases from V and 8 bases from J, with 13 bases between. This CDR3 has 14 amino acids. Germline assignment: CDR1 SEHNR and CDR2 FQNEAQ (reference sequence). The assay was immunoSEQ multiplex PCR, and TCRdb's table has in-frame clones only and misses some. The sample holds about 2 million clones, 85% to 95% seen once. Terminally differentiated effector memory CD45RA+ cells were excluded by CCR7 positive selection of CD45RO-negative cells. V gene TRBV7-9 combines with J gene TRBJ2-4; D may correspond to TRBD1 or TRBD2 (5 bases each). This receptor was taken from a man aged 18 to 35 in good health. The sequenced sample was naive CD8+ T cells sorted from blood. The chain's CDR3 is CASSLTGALDIQYF. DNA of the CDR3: TGTGCCAGCAGCTTAACCGGGGCTTTGGACATTCAGTACTTC.